Listed below are T cell receptor beta chains from one sample, sequenced in a study of long-term antiretroviral therapy in people with HIV. The table came from immunoSEQ multiplex PCR; TCRdb's copy has only in-frame clones and leaves some out. The data show about 12,000 clones, with about 74% seen just once and approximately 21% held by the top ten. The sequenced sample was unsorted PBMCs, obtained 0.5 years before starting antiretroviral therapy. All receptors derive from a middle-aged woman with HIV. Each CDR3 is given with its conserved first and last residue. A D gene is named only where the DNA matches it firmly. A clone size is listed for some rows: how often the clone was seen (once, few, many), or a class if it is expanded.

size,V,J,D,DNA,CDR3
NA,TRBV5-1,TRBJ2-5,NA,TGCGCCAGCAGCTTGCAGGGCAGCCCCCAAGAGACCCAGTACTTC,CASSLQGSPQETQYF
NA,TRBV18,TRBJ2-3,NA,TGTGCCAGCTCACCACCGCTGGGCACAGATACGCAGTATTTT,CASSPPLGTDTQYF
NA,TRBV19,TRBJ1-1,NA,TGTGCCAGTAGTATGACGGGTGGGAGCACTGAAGCTTTCTTT,CASSMTGGSTEAFF
NA,TRBV7-6,TRBJ2-3,NA,TGTGCCAGCAGCTTAGATTCAGGGAAGCAGTATTTT,CASSLDSGKQYF
NA,TRBV10-3,TRBJ2-6,NA,TGTGCCATCAGTGAGTCTCAGAGCGGGGCCAACGTCCTGACTTTC,CAISESQSGANVLTF
NA,TRBV11-3,TRBJ2-6,NA,TGTGCCAGCAGCTTATCTCGGGGGGCCAACGTCCTGACTTTC,CASSLSRGANVLTF
NA,TRBV9,TRBJ1-1,NA,TGTGCCAGCAGCGTAACAGCGAGCCTTTACCTAGACACTGAAGCTTTCTTT,CASSVTASLYLDTEAFF
NA,TRBV27,TRBJ2-7,TRBD1,TGTGCCAGCAGTTTAAGTGGACAGGGTTCCTACGAGCAGTACTTC,CASSLSGQGSYEQYF
NA,TRBV30,TRBJ1-3,NA,TGTGCCTGGAGTGTAAGCGGGGATTGGAGCTCTGGAAACACCATATATTTT,CAWSVSGDWSSGNTIYF
NA,TRBV6-1,TRBJ1-2,TRBD1,TGTGCCAGCAGGGGACAGTCCTTGGGCTATGGCTACACCTTC,CASRGQSLGYGYTF
NA,TRBV2,TRBJ2-7,TRBD2,TGTGCCAGCAGGAGGACTAGCGGAGGCTACGAGCAGTACTTC,CASRRTSGGYEQYF
NA,TRBV5-6,TRBJ2-5,NA,TGTGCCAGCAGCTTACTAGAGACCCAGTACTTC,CASSLLETQYF
NA,TRBV18,TRBJ1-4,TRBD1,TGTGCCAGCTCACCATGGGACAGGCAGAATGAAAAACTGTTTTTT,CASSPWDRQNEKLFF
NA,TRBV4-2,TRBJ2-5,NA,TGTGCCAGCAGCCAAGAAGACTTCCAAGAGACCCAGTACTTC,CASSQEDFQETQYF
NA,TRBV2,TRBJ1-4,NA,TGTGCCAGCAGTACGGATGAAAAACTGTTTTTT,CASSTDEKLFF
NA,TRBV10-2,TRBJ2-7,TRBD2,TGCGCCAGCAGTGAGTGGGGGGGGAGTGCCTACGAGCAGTACTTC,CASSEWGGSAYEQYF
few,TRBV7-9,TRBJ2-7,NA,TGTGCCAGCAGCTTAGAGAGGGGGGGAAAGTACTTC,CASSLERGGKYF
NA,TRBV7-9,TRBJ2-1,NA,TGTGCCAGCAGCCCTCCCCAGGGACCCAAAGTGTACAATGAGCAGTTCTTC,CASSPPQGPKVYNEQFF